The clone carrying this TCR beta chain was observed many times. This record comes from a study of T cells in Graves' hyperthyroidism and ophthalmopathy. The study excluded patients with uncontrolled infection, other autoimmune disease, pregnancy or lactation. The source of the PBMCs was over 8.5 ml of fresh peripheral blood. Amplified TCR beta CDR3 regions derived from RNA transcripts. First-round RT-PCR targeting the TCR CDR3 was performed with the HTBI primer set. TCRdb redid the calling of the multiplex PCR reads with MiXCR, one entry per CDR3 protein. The repertoire includes 550,000 to 600,000 distinct CDR3 sequences, 12% to 15% of them detected once, and roughly 7.1% sits in the top ten. The clonotype comes from a woman aged 18-29 years with Graves' ophthalmopathy. Sequenced input: blood.

DNA for the CDR3: TGTGCCAGCAGCTATGGGGGACTAGGAGAGGCCGAGCAGTACTTC. Translating gives CASSYGGLGEAEQYF. The J gene is TRBJ2-7, the V gene TRBV28; TRBD2 agrees at 8 bases. From germline, CDR1 is MDHEN and CDR2 SYDVKM. J was trimmed by 6 bases and V by 6 bases; bases with no gene match: 13. The length of the CDR3 is 15 residues. Supplemented by reference TRBV28 and TRBJ2-7, the full variable domain reads DVKVTQSSRYLVKRTGEKVFLECVQDMDHENMFWYRQDPGLGLRLIYFSYDVKMKEKGDIPEGYSVSREKKERFSLILESASTNQTSMYLCASSYGGLGEAEQYFGPGTRLTVT.